The 13 T cell receptor beta chains given below trace back to one sample, sequenced in a study of T cell repertoires in cytomegalovirus infection. Via MiXCR, TCRdb re-called the reads, giving one row per CDR3 protein. The profile shows fewer than 950,000 distinct CDR3 sequences, approximately 29% of them singletons. Their specific antigens are unknown. The specimen comprised cultured CD8+ T cells from PBMCs, sampled from culture after CMV antigen stimulation. All receptors come from a human donor in good health (CMV status not recorded). Some clones in this sample may be carry-over from other donors' samples.

This clonotype was detected many times. V usage is TRBV7-9 and J usage is TRBJ2-7; D remains unclear. CDR1 is SEHNR and CDR2 is FQNEAQ in the germline V gene (reference sequence). Trimming took off 3 bases at V and 0 bases at J, with 9 bases between the two ends. There are 14 residues in the CDR3. CDR3: CASSFRTDSYEQYF. The CDR3 bases are TGTGCCAGCAGCTTCAGGACGGACTCCTACGAGCAGTACTTC.

This clonotype showed up just a few times. The rearrangement joins TRBV10-2 to TRBJ2-7; D is ambiguous. The V and J ends lost 1 base and 3 bases respectively, with 10 bases between them. The CDR3 is made up of 14 amino acids. Germline lookup yields CDR1 WSHSY and CDR2 SAAADI. CDR3 region: CASSEFEDGYEQYV. In DNA, the CDR3 is TGCGCCAGCAGTGAGTTCGAGGATGGCTACGAGCAGTACGTC.

This chain links TRBV7-9 with TRBJ2-7, with D perhaps assigned TRBD1 or TRBD2 (5 bases each). The V gene lost 2 bases and the J gene lost 3 bases, with 8 bases spanning the gap. Germline V CDR1 and CDR2: SEHNR, FQNEAQ (reference sequence). The CDR3 is 13 amino acids. CDR3 sequence (DNA): TGTGCCAGCAGCTTAACGGGGCTCTACGAGCAGTACGTC. This codes for CASSLTGLYEQYV.

On this clonotype itself: A read error may be the cause here, since a much bigger clone is one base away. The chain uses TRBV7-6 and TRBJ2-3; possible D gene TRBD2, 5 bases. Germline V gives CDR1 SGHVS, CDR2 FNYEAQ. The CDR3 sequence is 14 residues long. The CDR3 sequence: CVSSPGLITDTQYF. In DNA, the CDR3 is TGTGTCAGCAGCCCCGGACTGATCACAGATACGCAGTATTTT.

The J gene is TRBJ1-2, the V gene TRBV19, with D hard to call. The germline V gene has CDR1 LNHDA and CDR2 SQIVND (reference sequence). Trimming removed 1 base at V and 6 bases at J, with 12 bases between. The CDR3 is 14 residues long. The CDR3 DNA follows: TGTGCCAGTAGTATAGGTTCGCCCGTCGATGGCTACACCTTC. Amino acids: CASSIGSPVDGYTF. The variable domain in full, completed from reference TRBV19 and TRBJ1-2, reads DGGITQSPKYLFRKEGQNVTLSCEQNLNHDAMYWYRQDPGQGLRLIYYSQIVNDFQKGDIAEGYSVSREKKESFPLTVTSAQKNPTAFYLCASSIGSPVDGYTFGSGTRLTVV.

This clonotype has a handful of counts. The rearrangement links TRBV4-3 to TRBJ1-6; weak D call: TRBD1 (5 bases). Trimming took 5 bases from V and 9 from J, leaving 17 bases between them. The CDR3 is made up of 15 amino acids. Germline loops: CDR1 LGHNA, CDR2 YSLEER. The CDR3 reads CASSFGQGSSSPLHF. The CDR3 region has the DNA TGCGCCAGCAGCTTCGGACAAGGCAGTAGTTCACCCCTCCACTTT.

V and J are TRBV12-3 or TRBV12-4 and TRBJ2-3; 9 bases map to TRBD2. This CDR3 has 17 amino acids. The V gene end was trimmed by 3 bases and the J gene end by 2 bases; junction bases not matched to a gene: 9. The CDR3 DNA reads TGTGCCAGCAGTTTTCCCGGGGCTAGCGGGATCACAGATACGCAGTATTTT. It codes for CASSFPGASGITDTQYF.

The chain joins TRBV12-3 or TRBV12-4 to TRBJ2-7; maybe TRBD2 (5 bases). Trimming pared 1 base from V and 6 bases from J, leaving 16 bases between. The CDR3 has 15 residues. The CDR3, as DNA: TGTGCCAGCAGTTTAGGTTCGGACGGAGAGGGCGAGCAGTACGTC. This sequence encodes CASSLGSDGEGEQYV.

This chain links TRBV2 with TRBJ1-5; 8 bases align to TRBD2. The J call is in doubt because the DNA end fits TRBJ2-3 better. The germline gives CDR1 SNHLY, CDR2 FYNNEI. CDR3 length equals 15 residues. The CDR3 DNA is TGTGCCAGCAGTGAGGGGACTAGTAGCAATCAGCCCCAGTATTTT. It encodes CASSEGTSSNQPQYF.

The sample holds many counts of this clonotype. The genes are TRBV7-9 and TRBJ1-4, with TRBD1 matching 7 bases. Looked up from germline, CDR1 is SEHNR and CDR2 is FQNEAQ (reference sequence). V lost 2 bases, J lost 8 bases, and 5 bases stayed unmatched. The CDR3 covers 14 residues. The CDR3 DNA follows: TGTGCCAGCAGCTTAATGGGACAGAGCGAAAAACTGTTTTTT. Protein product: CASSLMGQSEKLFF.

The chain joins TRBV20-1 to TRBJ1-2; D not certain. The length of the CDR3 is 15 residues. The V and J ends lost 1 base and 4 bases respectively, with 16 bases between them. Germline V lookup: CDR1 DFQATT, CDR2 SNEGSKA (reference sequence). The CDR3 sequence: CSARVREVFSYGYTF. The CDR3 DNA reads TGCAGTGCTAGAGTAAGGGAAGTCTTTTCCTATGGCTACACCTTC.

Written as DNA, the CDR3 is TGTGCCAGCAGCTTCAGGGACCTCAGCTCCTACGAGCAGTACTTC. It yields the protein CASSFRDLSSYEQYF. V gene TRBV12-3 or TRBV12-4 combines with J gene TRBJ2-7; TRBD1 or TRBD2 may be the D gene (5 bases each). This CDR3 contains 15 residues. V lost 6 bases to trimming and J lost 0 bases, with 15 bases between them.

V gene TRBV12-3 or TRBV12-4 combines with J gene TRBJ1-5, with D possibly matching TRBD1 (6 bases). The CDR3 is made up of 15 amino acids. The V end was cut by 5 bases, the J end by 5 bases, with 16 bases between. CDR3: CASSPPGGLHQPQHF. Written as DNA, the CDR3 is TGTGCCAGCAGTCCCCCCGGGGGGCTTCATCAGCCCCAGCATTTT.